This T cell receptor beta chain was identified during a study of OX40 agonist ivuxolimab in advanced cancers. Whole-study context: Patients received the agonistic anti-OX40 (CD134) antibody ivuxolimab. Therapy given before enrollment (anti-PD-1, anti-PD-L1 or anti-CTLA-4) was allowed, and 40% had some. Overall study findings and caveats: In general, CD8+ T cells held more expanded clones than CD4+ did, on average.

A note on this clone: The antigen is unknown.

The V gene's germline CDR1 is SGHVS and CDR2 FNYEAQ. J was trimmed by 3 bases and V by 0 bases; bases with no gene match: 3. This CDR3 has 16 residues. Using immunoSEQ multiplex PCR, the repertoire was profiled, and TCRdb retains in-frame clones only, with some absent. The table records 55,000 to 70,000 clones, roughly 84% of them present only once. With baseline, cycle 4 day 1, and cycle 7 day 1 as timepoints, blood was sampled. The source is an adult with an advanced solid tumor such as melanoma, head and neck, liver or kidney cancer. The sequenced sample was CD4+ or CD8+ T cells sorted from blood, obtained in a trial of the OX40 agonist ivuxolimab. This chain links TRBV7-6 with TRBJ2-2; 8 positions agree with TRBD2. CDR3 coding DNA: TGTGCCAGCAGCTTAGCTAGCGGGGCCTACACCGGGGAGCTGTTTTTT. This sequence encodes CASSLASGAYTGELFF. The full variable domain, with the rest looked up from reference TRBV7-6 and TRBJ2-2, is GAGVSQSPRYKVTKRGQDVALRCDPISGHVSLYWYRQALGQGPEFLTYFNYEAQQDKSGLPNDRFSAERPEGSISTLTIQRTEQRDSAMYRCASSLASGAYTGELFFGEGSRLTVL.